This TCR beta chain was identified during a study of control samples from healthy donors and cancer patients. From germline, CDR1 is SGHKS and CDR2 YYEKEE (reference sequence). V lost 4 bases to trimming and J lost 5 bases, with 10 bases between them. CDR3 size: 13 residues. Clones were sequenced by immunoSEQ multiplex PCR, and TCRdb holds only the in-frame ones, with some missing. The sample includes over 150,000 clones, about 90% of them seen just once. The J gene is TRBJ1-5, the V gene TRBV5-5, with D maybe TRBD1 (6 bases). The receptor comes from a woman aged 40 to 50 in good health. The sequencing input was blood. CDR3 bases: TGTGCCAGCAGCATAACAGGGCATCAGCCCCAGCATTTT. Its translation: CASSITGHQPQHF.